This passage covers 30 T cell receptor beta chains from one sample sequenced in a study of T-cell reconstitution after alpha-beta-depleted transplantation in children. Preparation of the TCRbeta library was carried out with unique molecular identifiers. TCRdb re-derived calls from the PCR reads in MiXCR, one entry per CDR3 protein. The table has some 220,000 distinct CDR3 sequences, approximately 9.5% seen once. Sequenced material: PBMCs from the stem cell graft donor, taken from the stem cell graft. These receptor sequences come from a human donor who donated a stem cell graft to a child with acute lymphoblastic leukemia.

This clonotype has ten or more counts. This sequence joins TRBV4-1 and TRBJ1-5; D is unclear. Germline V gene lookup returns CDR1 MGHRA and CDR2 YSYEKL. V lost 0 bases and J lost 5, with 5 bases in between. The CDR3 has 13 amino acids. CDR3 nucleotides: TGCGCCAGCAGCCAAGATAATGATCAGCCCCAGCATTTT. Its protein is CASSQDNDQPQHF.

This clonotype was observed once. This chain links TRBV9 with TRBJ2-7, with D perhaps assigned TRBD1 or TRBD2 (5 bases each). The CDR3 sequence is 14 residues long. Trimming left V 3 bases short and J 3 bases short, with 13 bases between. Germline V gene data show CDR1 as SGDLS and CDR2 as YYNGEE. CDR3 in DNA: TGTGCCAGCAGCGGGGGACGGGAAAGCTACGAGCAGTACTTC. Its translation: CASSGGRESYEQYF.

This clonotype was picked up a small number of times. The chain carries TRBV27 and TRBJ2-7, with D perhaps matching TRBD1 or TRBD2 (5 bases each). Germline lookup yields CDR1 MNHEY and CDR2 SMNVEV (reference sequence). V was trimmed by 9 bases and J by 3 bases, leaving 12 bases between them. CDR3 length equals 12 residues. CDR3 bases: TGTGCCAGTTGGGACGGAAACTACGAGCAGTACTTC. It codes for CASWDGNYEQYF.

This clonotype was detected a few times. The rearrangement links TRBV29-1 to TRBJ1-2; D call uncertain. The CDR3 is made up of 12 amino acids. Germline V CDR1 and CDR2: SQVTM, ANQGSEA. Deletions cut 3 bases from V and 7 bases from J, with 12 bases between. CDR3 DNA: TGCAGCGTTGACGAGGGTCATCTTGGCTACACCTTC. This encodes CSVDEGHLGYTF.

This clonotype occurred many times. The chain recombines TRBV20-1 with TRBJ1-1, with 11 nucleotides matching TRBD1. Per germline, CDR1 DFQATT and CDR2 SNEGSKA (reference sequence). The CDR3 has 15 amino acids. V lost 0 bases to trimming and J lost 6 bases; unmatched junction nucleotides: 6. CDR3 region: CSARDPGQGGPEAFF. CDR3 sequence (DNA): TGCAGTGCTAGAGATCCGGGACAGGGGGGTCCTGAAGCTTTCTTT.

This clonotype came up a few times. The chain is built from TRBV7-9 and TRBJ1-2; TRBD1 matches 12 bases. The CDR3 is 15 residues long. CDR1 is SEHNR and CDR2 is FQNEAQ in the germline V gene (reference sequence). V lost 3 bases and J lost 6; bases outside the gene matches: 5. CDR3 DNA sequence: TGTGCCAGCAGCTTCCCGGGACAGGGGGCCGATGGCTACACCTTC. Protein: CASSFPGQGADGYTF.

This clonotype was seen only a few times. The rearrangement joins TRBV12-3 or TRBV12-4 to TRBJ1-2; no reliable D call. The CDR3 has 12 amino acids. Trimming left V 6 bases short and J 8 bases short, with 13 bases between. The CDR3 spells CASSQNGVGYTF. The CDR3 nucleotides are TGTGCCAGCAGCCAGAATGGGGTGGGCTACACCTTC.

The rearrangement joins TRBV27 to TRBJ2-1; D uncertain. Germline CDR1 and CDR2: MNHEY and SMNVEV (reference sequence). Trimming stripped 8 bases from V and 0 bases from J, with 14 bases between. The CDR3 is 15 residues long. The CDR3 coding sequence is TGTGCCAGCTCTGGGGAAGCGCGCTCCTACAATGAGCAGTTCTTC. Translated, it gives CASSGEARSYNEQFF.

The chain employs TRBV7-2 and TRBJ1-5; 7 bases fit TRBD1. CDR1 SGHTA and CDR2 FQGNSA come from the germline V gene. The V gene end was trimmed by 4 bases and the J gene end by 0 bases; junction bases not matched to a gene: 9. The CDR3 has 17 residues. The CDR3 is CASSYGTALDSNQPQHF. DNA for the CDR3: TGTGCCAGCAGCTATGGGACAGCCTTGGATAGCAATCAGCCCCAGCATTTT.

This clonotype was found many times. The gene calls are TRBV12-3 or TRBV12-4 and TRBJ2-3, with no clear D. V lost 1 base and J lost 0, with 11 bases in between. CDR3 length equals 16 residues. CDR3 protein: CASSLGWAASTDTQYF. The CDR3 DNA is TGTGCCAGCAGTTTAGGGTGGGCAGCCAGCACAGATACGCAGTATTTT.

This clonotype has a count of ten or more. CDR3 bases: TGTGCCACTCAGGGGGCTAATGAAAAACTGTTTTTT. This gives the protein CATQGANEKLFF. The V and J genes are TRBV2 and TRBJ1-4; 7 bases agree with TRBD1. Germline CDR1 reads SNHLY; CDR2 reads FYNNEI. The CDR3 has 12 residues. The V gene end was trimmed by 10 bases and the J gene end by 3 bases; junction bases not matched to a gene: 2.

In its sample, this clonotype was seen many times. The V and J genes are TRBV4-3 and TRBJ1-2; D ambiguous. Trimming left V 0 bases short and J 3 bases short, with 14 bases between. This CDR3 region has 16 residues. Germline V gene lookup returns CDR1 LGHNA and CDR2 YSLEER. Here the CDR3 DNA reads TGCGCCAGCAGCCAAGATCCTGTCCCCAGCGACTATGGCTACACCTTC. Translating it yields CASSQDPVPSDYGYTF.

This clonotype was seen at least ten times. The genes are TRBV6-2 or TRBV6-3 and TRBJ2-3; D unresolved. Deletions cut 4 bases from V and 2 bases from J, with 10 bases between. Germline CDR1 is MNHEY and CDR2 is SVGEGT. This CDR3 region has 14 residues. Here the CDR3 DNA reads TGTGCCAGCAGTTTAGCCGTCTACACAGATACGCAGTATTTT. Translation: CASSLAVYTDTQYF.

A few counts support this clonotype. The chain uses TRBV12-3 or TRBV12-4 and TRBJ2-6; D possibly uses TRBD1 or TRBD2 (5 bases each). V lost 4 bases and J 0 bases, leaving 16 bases between the germline ends. The CDR3 is 18 amino acids. The CDR3, as DNA: TGTGCCAGCAGTTCCCCGGGACGGCCCTACTCTGGGGCCAACGTCCTGACTTTC. Its protein product is CASSSPGRPYSGANVLTF.

This chain uses TRBV4-3 with TRBJ2-3, with TRBD2 matching over 9 bases. The CDR3 consists of 14 residues. V was pared by 1 base and J by 5 bases, with 1 base of the junction left unmatched. Germline V gives CDR1 LGHNA, CDR2 YSLEER. This CDR3 reads CASSQVLAGDTQYF. The CDR3 coding sequence is TGCGCCAGCAGCCAAGTACTAGCGGGAGATACGCAGTATTTT.

This clonotype was found many times. The rearrangement links TRBV12-3 or TRBV12-4 to TRBJ1-6, with TRBD1 matching 9 bases. J gave up 7 bases and V 4 bases, and 8 bases lay outside the gene matches. The CDR3 has 16 amino acids. This chain's CDR3 is CASSWGQGPANSPLHF. For the CDR3, the DNA is TGTGCCAGCAGTTGGGGACAGGGTCCCGCCAATTCACCCCTCCACTTT.

The gene calls are TRBV5-1 and TRBJ1-1; 11 positions match TRBD1. The V gene's germline CDR1 is SGHRS and CDR2 YFSETQ. V was clipped by 4 bases and J by 4 bases; unmatched bases: 9. The length of the CDR3 is 16 residues. CDR3 nucleotide sequence: TGCGCCAGCAGCGGCGGGACAGGGGGATCAGGCACTGAAGCTTTCTTT. As protein: CASSGGTGGSGTEAFF.

The rearrangement links TRBV7-8 to TRBJ2-7; TRBD2 might be the D (6 bases). Looked up from germline, CDR1 is SGHVS and CDR2 is FQNEAQ. There are 15 residues in the CDR3. The V and J ends lost 3 bases and 3 bases respectively, with 15 bases between them. Here the CDR3 reads CASSLRERVNYEQYF. The CDR3, as DNA: TGTGCCAGCAGCTTGAGAGAGCGGGTCAACTACGAGCAGTACTTC. Combining the CDR3 with reference TRBV7-8 and TRBJ2-7 gives the whole variable domain GAGVSQSPRYKVAKRGQDVALRCDPISGHVSLFWYQQALGQGPEFLTYFQNEAQLDKSGLPSDRFFAERPEGSVSTLKIQRTQQEDSAVYLCASSLRERVNYEQYFGPGTRLTVT.

The table lists this clonotype with a few counts. The chain is built from TRBV20-1 and TRBJ1-2, with a possible D match to TRBD1 (5 bases). The germline gives CDR1 DFQATT, CDR2 SNEGSKA (reference sequence). The germline V and J ends were trimmed by 0 bases and 0 bases, with 11 bases remaining between them. This CDR3 spans 15 amino acids. The CDR3 here is CSARDGADTNYGYTF. In DNA form, the CDR3 reads TGCAGTGCTAGAGATGGGGCGGATACTAACTATGGCTACACCTTC.

This clonotype was detected a few times. The V and J genes are TRBV4-2 and TRBJ2-5; D is unclear. V was pared by 4 bases and J by 3 bases, with 12 bases between. Looked up from germline, CDR1 is LGHNA and CDR2 is YNFKEQ. This CDR3 has 14 amino acids. CDR3 coding DNA: TGTGCCAGCAGCCCTGGGCGGCGCGAAGAGACCCAGTACTTC. Its protein product is CASSPGRREETQYF.

This clonotype has just a few counts. The V and J genes are TRBV20-1 and TRBJ1-2; maybe TRBD1 (6 bases). There are 15 residues in the CDR3. The germline gives CDR1 DFQATT, CDR2 SNEGSKA (reference sequence). V lost 0 bases to trimming and J lost 3 bases, with 14 bases between them. The CDR3 reads CSAREWGGIDYGYTF. Written as DNA, the CDR3 is TGCAGTGCTAGAGAATGGGGGGGCATCGACTATGGCTACACCTTC.

The sample holds many counts of this clonotype. The CDR3 sequence: CASSQRGGGIEQFF. In nucleotides, the CDR3 is TGTGCCAGCAGCCAGCGGGGGGGAGGCATTGAGCAGTTCTTC. This sequence joins TRBV3-1 and TRBJ2-1, with 9 bases matching TRBD2. CDR3 length: 14 amino acids. With 3 bases clipped from V and 9 bases from J, the junction kept 6 bases outside the gene matches. Looked up from germline, CDR1 is LGHDT and CDR2 is YNNKEL (reference sequence).

In its sample, this clonotype was seen a few times. V is TRBV20-1 and J is TRBJ2-5; 15 bases match TRBD2. Per germline, CDR1 DFQATT and CDR2 SNEGSKA (reference sequence). CDR3 size: 16 residues. V shed 6 bases and J 3 bases; nucleotides not matched to a gene: 8. CDR3 amino acids: CSAPGLAGGRKETQYF. In DNA, the CDR3 is TGCAGTGCCCCGGGACTAGCGGGGGGCCGGAAAGAGACCCAGTACTTC.

Ten or more counts support this clonotype. The chain carries TRBV12-3 or TRBV12-4 and TRBJ1-3, with TRBD1 matching 8 bases. The CDR3 covers 13 residues. V trimming: 7 bases; J trimming: 2 bases; junction bases outside the gene matches: 1. CDR3 in amino acids: CASKQGAGNTIYF. In DNA, the CDR3 is TGTGCCAGCAAACAGGGGGCTGGAAACACCATATATTTT.

This clonotype came up once. The chain recombines TRBV4-2 with TRBJ2-5, with D possibly TRBD2 on 5 matching bases. CDR3 length: 14 residues. V lost 2 bases to trimming and J lost 4 bases, with 11 bases between them. The germline V gene has CDR1 LGHNA and CDR2 YNFKEQ. The CDR3 loop reads CASSQSYGVETQYF. The CDR3 DNA follows: TGTGCCAGCAGCCAATCCTACGGGGTAGAGACCCAGTACTTC.

V and J are TRBV5-1 and TRBJ1-2; 8 bases fit TRBD1. CDR3 length: 17 amino acids. CDR1 and CDR2 (germline): SGHRS, YFSETQ. The junction had 10 bases not matched to a gene; V was cut back by 0 bases and J by 3 bases. DNA for the CDR3: TGCGCCAGCAGCTTGGTGCCCATCCAGGGGGCAGACTATGGCTACACCTTC. Encoded protein: CASSLVPIQGADYGYTF.

This clonotype was picked up many times. The chain carries TRBV12-3 or TRBV12-4 and TRBJ2-2, with 9 bases identical to TRBD2. The V segment lost 4 bases and the J segment 3 bases; nucleotides outside the gene matches: 3. The CDR3 is made up of 15 amino acids. CDR3 sequence (DNA): TGTGCCAGCAGTTCTGGACTAGCGTACACCGGGGAGCTGTTTTTT. It translates to CASSSGLAYTGELFF.

This clonotype was detected many times. In DNA, the CDR3 is TGTGCCAGCAGCCAAGGTAACTCTGACACCCATGGCTACACCTTC. Amino acids: CASSQGNSDTHGYTF. The chain carries TRBV4-2 and TRBJ1-2; D not resolved. The germline gives CDR1 LGHNA, CDR2 YNFKEQ. The CDR3 is 15 residues long. With 1 base removed from V and 6 bases from J, the gap between germline ends came to 15 bases.

The chain couples TRBV27 to TRBJ2-1, with D perhaps TRBD2 (6 bases). CDR3 length: 15 amino acids. The V end was cut by 5 bases, the J end by 0 bases, with 11 bases between. Looked up from germline, CDR1 is MNHEY and CDR2 is SMNVEV (reference sequence). In DNA form, the CDR3 reads TGTGCCAGCAGTACCGCGGGGAGCTCCTACAATGAGCAGTTCTTC. Protein product: CASSTAGSSYNEQFF.

At least ten counts were recorded for this clonotype. The rearrangement uses TRBV11-2 and TRBJ2-2; D might be TRBD1 or TRBD2, each matching 5 bases. The germline gives CDR1 SGHAT, CDR2 FQNNGV. Trimming removed 2 bases at V and 5 bases at J, with 9 bases between. This CDR3 is built from 14 residues. The CDR3 is CASSLQGGTGELFF. In nucleotides, the CDR3 is TGTGCCAGCAGCTTACAGGGCGGGACCGGGGAGCTGTTTTTT.